This TCR beta chain originates from a study of a mutant IDH1 vaccine in newly diagnosed glioma. The time point was: baseline, week 1 (first vaccination visit). Treatment in this sample: pre-vaccination baseline after standard-of-care therapy. This CDR3 is 15 amino acids long. The germline CDR1 and CDR2 sequences are MGHRA and YSYEKL. The V and J ends lost 2 bases and 5 bases respectively, with 15 bases between them. This table comes from immunoSEQ multiplex PCR, and its TCRdb copy is limited to in-frame clones, with some not included. The table shows 30,000 or so clones, with around nine tenths occurring only once.

The receptor's source is a woman in her thirties or forties with glioma. The sample consisted of PBMCs, taken from a glioma patient treated with radiotherapy, temozolomide or both. The chain uses TRBV4-1 and TRBJ2-5, with D unresolved. CDR3 residues: CASSQFSVGPETQYF. CDR3 bases: TGCGCCAGCAGCCAATTTAGTGTGGGCCCCGAGACCCAGTACTTC.